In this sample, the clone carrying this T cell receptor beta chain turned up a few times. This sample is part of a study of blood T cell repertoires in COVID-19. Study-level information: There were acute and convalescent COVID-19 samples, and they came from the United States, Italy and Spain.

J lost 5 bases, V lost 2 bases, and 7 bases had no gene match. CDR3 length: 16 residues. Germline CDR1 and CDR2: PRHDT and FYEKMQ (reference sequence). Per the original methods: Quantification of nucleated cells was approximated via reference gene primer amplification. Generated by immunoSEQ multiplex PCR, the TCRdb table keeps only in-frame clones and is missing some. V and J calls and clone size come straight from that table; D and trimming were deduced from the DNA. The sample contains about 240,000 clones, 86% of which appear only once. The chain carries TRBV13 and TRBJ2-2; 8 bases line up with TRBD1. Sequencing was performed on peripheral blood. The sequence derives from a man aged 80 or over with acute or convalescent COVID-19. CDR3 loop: CASSLRTGSGTGELFF. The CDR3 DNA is TGTGCCAGCAGCTTACGGACAGGGTCAGGAACCGGGGAGCTGTTTTTT.